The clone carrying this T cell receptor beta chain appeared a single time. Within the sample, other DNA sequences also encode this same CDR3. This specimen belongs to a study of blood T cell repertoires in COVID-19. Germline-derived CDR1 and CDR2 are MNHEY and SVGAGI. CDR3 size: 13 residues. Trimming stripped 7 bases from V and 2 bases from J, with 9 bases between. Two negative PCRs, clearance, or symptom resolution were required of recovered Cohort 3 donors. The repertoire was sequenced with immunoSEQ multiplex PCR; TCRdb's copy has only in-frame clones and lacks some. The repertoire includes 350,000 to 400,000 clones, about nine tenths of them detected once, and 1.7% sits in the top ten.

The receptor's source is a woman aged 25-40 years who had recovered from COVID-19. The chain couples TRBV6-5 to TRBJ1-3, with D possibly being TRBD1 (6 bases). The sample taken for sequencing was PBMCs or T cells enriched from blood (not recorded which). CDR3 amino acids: CASTQGAGNTIYF. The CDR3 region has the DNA TGTGCCAGCACACAGGGAGCTGGAAACACCATATATTTT.